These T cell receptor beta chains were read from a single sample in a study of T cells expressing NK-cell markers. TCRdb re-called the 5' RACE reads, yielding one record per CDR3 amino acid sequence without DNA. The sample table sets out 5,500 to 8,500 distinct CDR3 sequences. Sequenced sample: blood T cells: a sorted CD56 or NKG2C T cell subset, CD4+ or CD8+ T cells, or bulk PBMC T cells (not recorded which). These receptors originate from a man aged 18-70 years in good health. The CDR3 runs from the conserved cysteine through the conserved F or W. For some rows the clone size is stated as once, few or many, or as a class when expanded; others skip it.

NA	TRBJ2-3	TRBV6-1	CASSGGSDTDTQYF
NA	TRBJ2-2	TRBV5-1	CASSFEGRNTGELFF
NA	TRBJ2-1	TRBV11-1	CASSLGPQRGLSYNEQFF
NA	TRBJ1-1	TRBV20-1	CSARGREGDSAEAFF
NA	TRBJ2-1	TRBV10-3	CAMGPAPDEQFF
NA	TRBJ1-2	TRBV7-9	CASSPWDSSYTF
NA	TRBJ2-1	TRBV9	CASSVLSGGSYNEQFF
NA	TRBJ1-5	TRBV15	CATSRDGDRGGQPQHF
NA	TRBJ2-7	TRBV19	CASSIVPGYYEQYF
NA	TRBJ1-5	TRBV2	CASALGGEQPQHF
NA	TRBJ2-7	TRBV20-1	CSARSSGDFYEQYF
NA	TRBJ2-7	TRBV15	CATSREGVGRQYF
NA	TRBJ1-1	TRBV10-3	CAISEGGQEEAFF
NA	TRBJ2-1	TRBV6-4	CASSPDRGGADEQFF
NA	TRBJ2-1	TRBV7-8	CASRIRGNSYNEQFF
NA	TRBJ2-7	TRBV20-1	CSAPRDGAYEQYF
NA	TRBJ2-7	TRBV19	CASTPSVGGSYEQYF
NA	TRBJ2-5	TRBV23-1	CASSQSGEETQYF
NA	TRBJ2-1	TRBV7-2	CASSFPGYNEQFF
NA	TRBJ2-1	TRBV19	CASSTYNEQFF
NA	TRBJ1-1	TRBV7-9	CASSLFPQGAAFF
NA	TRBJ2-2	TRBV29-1	CSTRAGVDTGELFF
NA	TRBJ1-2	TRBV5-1	CASSQKGDGYTF
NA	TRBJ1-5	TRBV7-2	CASSLVAFRENQPQHF
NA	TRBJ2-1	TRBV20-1	CSASPGQGDVNEQFF
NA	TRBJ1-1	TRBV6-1	CASSDFRSNTEAFF
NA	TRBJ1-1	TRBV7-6	CASSLVDHLNTEAFF
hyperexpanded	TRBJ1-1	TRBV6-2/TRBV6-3	CASQLIRRGPEAFF
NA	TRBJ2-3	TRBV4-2	CASSQDRAGTDTQYF
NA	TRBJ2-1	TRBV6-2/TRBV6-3	CASSFLLTSGGVYEQFF
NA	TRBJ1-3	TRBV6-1	CASSTGDSGNTIYF
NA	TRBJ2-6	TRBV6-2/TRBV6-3	CASSLDSSGANVLTF
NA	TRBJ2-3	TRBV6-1	CASSRTPEADTQYF
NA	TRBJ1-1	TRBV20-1	CSAPTGVTEAFF
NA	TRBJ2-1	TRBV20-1	CSARDVARGDNEQFF
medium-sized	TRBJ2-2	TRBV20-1	CSARDTSGGDTGELFF
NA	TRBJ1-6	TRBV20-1	CSARGGTDNSPLHF
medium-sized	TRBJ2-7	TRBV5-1	CASSPGTGDYEQYF
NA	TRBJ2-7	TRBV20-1	CSARTDTEQYF
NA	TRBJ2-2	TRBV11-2	CASSQAKGANTGELFF
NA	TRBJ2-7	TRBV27	CASSLDGGLYEQYF
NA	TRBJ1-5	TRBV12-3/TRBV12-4	CASSYEAGGNQPQHF
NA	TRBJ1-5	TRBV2	CASGGGGNQPQHF
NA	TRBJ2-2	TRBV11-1	CASSRGTDTGELFF
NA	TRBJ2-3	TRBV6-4	CASSEDGEDTQYF
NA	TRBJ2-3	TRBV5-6	CASSLTGTGGLDTQYF
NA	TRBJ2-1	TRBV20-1	CSASGTSDIEQFF
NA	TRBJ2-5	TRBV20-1	CSANWATSGGLETQYF
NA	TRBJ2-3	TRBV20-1	CSARTSGGPTSTDTQYF
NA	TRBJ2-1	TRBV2	CASSPGRNEQFF
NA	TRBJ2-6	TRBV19	CASSMSGGSGANVLTF
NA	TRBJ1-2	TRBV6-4	CASSDGTGGRGYTF
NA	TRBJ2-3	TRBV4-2	CASSQDGGQGADTQYF
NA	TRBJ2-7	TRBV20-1	CSAATGTGGYEQYF
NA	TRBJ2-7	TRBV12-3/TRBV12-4	CASSLSQLYEQYF
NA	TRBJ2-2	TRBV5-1	CASSRASGAPNTGELFF
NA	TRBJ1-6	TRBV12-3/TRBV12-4	CASRRTGEGSPLHF